The 10 T cell receptor beta chains in this list originate from one sample, sequenced in a study of human T cells and chemical hapten exposure (dated by TCRdb to about 2021). This specimen's time point label, per the study, means: pre-sensitization, week 0. The treatment or condition label here, explained by the study, means: therapeutic diphenylcyclopropenone sensitization with weekly scalp DPC. Libraries were made using RACE. TCRdb names NextSeq 500 as the instrument used. The public reads were reprocessed in TCRdb via fastp at Q25 and MiXCR, keeping in-frame beta chains. Each entry is one CDR3 protein sequence, shown with its most common DNA and genes. For this sample the table gives 180,000 or so distinct CDR3 sequences, of which nearly 30% were detected only once. The biggest ten clones account for 2.9% of the sample. Sequencing used whole blood, obtained in connection with sensitization to the hapten diphenylcyclopropenone (DPC). Every receptor here comes from a woman aged 25-40 years with alopecia areata. Some clones in this sample may be carry-over from other donors' samples.

This rearrangement joins TRBV29-1 to TRBJ2-5; D not resolved. The CDR3 contains 12 residues. Trimming removed 6 bases from V and 2 bases from J, with 10 bases in between. The germline V gene has CDR1 SQVTM and CDR2 ANQGSEA. The CDR3 here is CSVGPSQETQYF. CDR3 sequence (DNA): TGCAGCGTGGGCCCGAGTCAAGAGACCCAGTACTTC.

In this sample, this clonotype turned up a few times. This sequence joins TRBV12-3 or TRBV12-4 and TRBJ1-1; D is unresolved. Deletions cut 3 bases from V and 11 bases from J, with 13 bases between. This CDR3 is 12 amino acids long. CDR3 nucleotides: TGTGCCAGCAGTTTCCAAATCATTTCGGCTTTCTTT. As protein: CASSFQIISAFF.

The V gene is TRBV11-3, the J gene TRBJ1-1, with 8 bases lining up with TRBD1. With 5 bases clipped from V and 11 bases from J, the junction kept 4 bases outside the gene matches. The CDR3 runs to 11 residues. CDR1 SGHNT and CDR2 YENEEA come from the germline V gene. Here the CDR3 DNA reads TGTGCCAGCAGCGTACAGGGGGAGGCTTTCTTT. It codes for CASSVQGEAFF.

The chain carries TRBV6-2 or TRBV6-3 and TRBJ2-3; D is uncertain. This CDR3 is 13 amino acids long. V was pared by 5 bases and J by 6 bases, with 12 bases between. Germline V gene data show CDR1 as MNHEY and CDR2 as SVGEGT. The CDR3 nucleotides read TGTGCCAGCAGTGGATTTTTGGGGGATACGCAGTATTTT. The encoded protein is CASSGFLGDTQYF.

CDR3 residues: CASSFGTFPINEQFF. The CDR3 DNA follows: TGTGCCAGCAGCTTCGGGACTTTCCCGATTAATGAGCAGTTCTTC. The chain joins TRBV11-2 to TRBJ2-1; D is possibly TRBD2 (6 bases). The CDR3 loop spans 15 amino acids. Looked up from germline, CDR1 is SGHAT and CDR2 is FQNNGV. V was pared by 3 bases and J by 7 bases, with 16 bases between.

V and J are TRBV19 and TRBJ2-5; 9 bases match TRBD2. The V gene end was trimmed by 9 bases and the J gene end by 2 bases; junction bases not matched to a gene: 7. The germline V gene encodes CDR1 LNHDA and CDR2 SQIVND (reference sequence). The CDR3 sequence is 14 residues long. The CDR3 bases are TGTGCCAGCACAGCGGGGGGTATTCAAGAGACCCAGTACTTC. Protein sequence: CASTAGGIQETQYF.

This clonotype was counted only a few times. This chain joins TRBV28 and TRBJ1-6; TRBD1 is a possible D gene (6 bases). The length of the CDR3 is 16 residues. Germline assignment: CDR1 MDHEN and CDR2 SYDVKM. Trimming took off 6 bases at V and 4 bases at J, with 16 bases between the two ends. CDR3 residues: CASRGSQGTYNSPLHF. In DNA form, the CDR3 reads TGTGCCAGCAGAGGGTCACAGGGCACTTATAATTCACCCCTCCACTTT.

The chain joins TRBV29-1 to TRBJ2-5; no firm D call. The V and J ends lost 2 bases and 2 bases respectively, with 18 bases between them. The CDR3 extends over 16 amino acids. Per germline, CDR1 SQVTM and CDR2 ANQGSEA. The CDR3 loop is CSVEPSSPAQQETQYF. The CDR3 region has the DNA TGCAGCGTTGAACCCTCATCACCGGCACAGCAAGAGACCCAGTACTTC.

The chain recombines TRBV20-1 with TRBJ2-2; the match to TRBD2 covers 11 bases. Germline values: CDR1 DFQATT, CDR2 SNEGSKA (reference sequence). The CDR3 contains 15 residues. V was clipped by 6 bases and J by 5 bases; unmatched bases: 8. The CDR3 region has the DNA TGCAGTGCCCAAATTCGGACTAGCGGGACCGGGGAGCTGTTTTTT. Amino acid sequence: CSAQIRTSGTGELFF.

V usage is TRBV7-2 and J usage is TRBJ1-2, with D possibly being TRBD1 (6 bases). V lost 5 bases to trimming and J lost 7 bases, with 14 bases between them. CDR1 SGHTA and CDR2 FQGNSA come from the germline V gene. The CDR3 has 13 amino acids. The CDR3 region is CASSLGAGAGYTF. For the CDR3, the DNA is TGTGCCAGCAGCCTGGGGGCGGGGGCTGGCTACACCTTC.